Listed here are 29 T cell receptor beta chains from one sample, sequenced in a study of T cell repertoires in cytomegalovirus infection. TCRdb itself ran the reads through MiXCR, one entry per CDR3 protein. The sample has 120,000 to 150,000 distinct CDR3 sequences, about 6.5% seen once; the top ten hold roughly 18%. What was sequenced was PBMCs. The receptor source for this set is a human donor in good health (CMV status not recorded). Some clones in this sample may be carry-over from other donors' samples.

This clonotype has a count of ten or more. This chain uses TRBV7-2 with TRBJ2-7; D is perhaps TRBD1 (7 bases). V was clipped by 4 bases and J by 2 bases, with 15 bases between them. This CDR3 region has 15 residues. The germline V gene encodes CDR1 SGHTA and CDR2 FQGNSA. The CDR3 region is CASSSRTGGAYEQYF. The CDR3 DNA sequence: TGTGCCAGCAGCTCTAGGACAGGAGGGGCCTACGAGCAGTACTTC.

This clonotype was recorded at least ten times. The chain is built from TRBV14 and TRBJ1-1; TRBD1 might be the D (5 bases). Germline V lookup: CDR1 SGHDN, CDR2 FVKESK. This CDR3 is 15 amino acids long. The V and J ends lost 3 bases and 0 bases respectively, with 11 bases between them. CDR3 sequence (DNA): TGTGCCAGCAGCCAGACGGGACTAATGAACACTGAAGCTTTCTTT. Protein product: CASSQTGLMNTEAFF. The full variable domain, its missing parts supplied by reference TRBV14 and TRBJ1-1, is EAGVTQFPSHSVIEKGQTVTLRCDPISGHDNLYWYRRVMGKEIKFLLHFVKESKQDESGMPNNRFLAERTGGTYSTLKVQPAELEDSGVYFCASSQTGLMNTEAFFGQGTRLTVV.

This clonotype was seen ten or more times. The chain combines TRBV10-3 with TRBJ2-3, with D possibly TRBD2 on 7 matching bases. Germline CDR1 ENHRY, CDR2 SYGVKD. Trimming took 0 bases from V and 4 from J, leaving 17 bases between them. The CDR3 consists of 17 residues. Written as DNA, the CDR3 is TGTGCCATCAGTGAGTCGATGGGCGGGGGCGATGCAGATACGCAGTATTTT. This gives the protein CAISESMGGGDADTQYF.

This clonotype appeared once. V and J are TRBV20-1 and TRBJ2-5; 8 bases are shared with TRBD2. Germline V gene lookup returns CDR1 DFQATT and CDR2 SNEGSKA (reference sequence). The J segment lost 0 bases and the V segment lost 3 bases, leaving 3 bases of the junction unmatched. CDR3 size: 14 residues. DNA of the CDR3: TGCAGTGCTAGCCGGGGGGGATACCAAGAGACCCAGTACTTC. Its translation is CSASRGGYQETQYF.

There are many counts of this clonotype. The chain is built from TRBV5-1 and TRBJ2-7, with D perhaps TRBD1 or TRBD2 (5 bases each). CDR1 and CDR2 from the germline V gene are SGHRS and YFSETQ. V lost 2 bases and J 5 bases, leaving 8 bases between the germline ends. This CDR3 spans 12 amino acids. CDR3 nucleotide sequence: TGCGCCAGCAGCTTTGGGGGTCACGAGCAGTACTTC. Its protein is CASSFGGHEQYF.

This clonotype was counted at least ten times. The chain carries TRBV19 and TRBJ2-2, with 10 bases that match TRBD1. CDR1 LNHDA and CDR2 SQIVND come from the germline V gene (reference sequence). Unmatched junction bases numbered 12, after V lost 11 bases and J lost 6 bases. This CDR3 has 15 amino acids. DNA of the CDR3: TGTGCCTCCCGAGGAGATGGACAGGGGGCCGGGGAGCTGTTTTTT. It encodes CASRGDGQGAGELFF.

The chain has TRBV20-1 and TRBJ2-1; no clear D gene. With 1 base removed from V and 2 bases from J, the gap between germline ends came to 6 bases. The CDR3 length is 13 residues. Per the germline V gene, CDR1 is DFQATT and CDR2 is SNEGSKA (reference sequence). CDR3 residues: CSARVTTYNEQFF. For the CDR3, the DNA is TGCAGTGCTAGAGTGACAACCTACAATGAGCAGTTCTTC.

This clonotype was recorded at least ten times. The chain uses TRBV12-3 or TRBV12-4 and TRBJ1-3, with unresolved D. There are 14 residues in the CDR3. Trimming removed 6 bases at V and 4 bases at J, with 13 bases between. CDR3 bases: TGTGCCAGCAGCCCGTGGAGTGAGGGAAACACCATATATTTT. Translation gives CASSPWSEGNTIYF.

This clonotype has at least ten counts. V usage is TRBV28 and J usage is TRBJ1-2; the D gene is possibly TRBD1 (5 bases). The CDR3 is 14 amino acids. CDR1 is MDHEN, CDR2 SYDVKM, per germline. V lost 1 base and J lost 7, with 13 bases in between. DNA for the CDR3: TGTGCCAGCAGTTTATTGCAGGGTAGCCGTGGCTACACCTTC. This translates into CASSLLQGSRGYTF.

This clonotype was counted many times. J is TRBJ2-5 and V is TRBV6-5; 9 positions agree with TRBD2. In germline, CDR1 is MNHEY, CDR2 SVGAGI. V gave up 2 bases and J gave up 2 bases; unmatched junction bases: 9. The CDR3 extends over 17 amino acids. The CDR3 is CASSYGIPLAGQETQYF. The CDR3 DNA follows: TGTGCCAGCAGTTACGGCATCCCCCTAGCGGGGCAAGAGACCCAGTACTTC.

V and J are TRBV2 and TRBJ1-4; no firm D call. Germline values: CDR1 SNHLY, CDR2 FYNNEI. V was cut by 6 bases and J by 1 base, with 12 bases left in between. The CDR3 loop spans 15 amino acids. The CDR3 is CASSLTRITNEKLFF. CDR3 coding DNA: TGTGCCAGCAGCCTCACGCGGATAACTAATGAAAAACTGTTTTTT.

This clonotype appeared many times. CDR3 sequence (DNA): TGTGCCAGCAGCTTAGGGGGACAGGGGGTCTACGAGCAGTACTTC. Its translation: CASSLGGQGVYEQYF. V usage is TRBV7-2 and J usage is TRBJ2-7; 11 nucleotides match TRBD1. The length of the CDR3 is 15 residues. The germline gives CDR1 SGHTA, CDR2 FQGNSA. Germline trimming cut 1 base from V and 3 bases from J; bases unmatched to any gene: 2.

This clonotype was counted a few times. V and J are TRBV7-9 and TRBJ2-7; D ambiguous. CDR3 length: 17 residues. Germline CDR1 SEHNR, CDR2 FQNEAQ (reference sequence). V gave up 0 bases and J gave up 1 base, with 16 bases separating them. DNA for the CDR3: TGTGCCAGCAGCTTAGCTGACCGCTCGTCGCGGTCCTACGAGCAGTACTTC. It translates to CASSLADRSSRSYEQYF.

This clonotype was seen many times. The chain combines TRBV12-3 or TRBV12-4 with TRBJ1-6; no definite D call. The V end lost 5 bases, the J end lost 7 bases, and 18 bases lay between the germline ends. The CDR3 has 16 residues. CDR3: CASSPRLPGGNSPLHF. CDR3 in DNA: TGTGCCAGCAGTCCACGACTACCGGGTGGGAATTCACCCCTCCACTTT.

This clonotype was seen ten or more times. The V call is TRBV5-4, the J call TRBJ2-2; a possible D gene is TRBD1 (6 bases). The CDR3 has 15 amino acids. Trimming took off 2 bases at V and 5 bases at J, with 13 bases between the two ends. Germline V gene sequence: CDR1 SGHNT, CDR2 YYREEE (reference sequence). The CDR3 sequence: CASSLPAGETGELFF. CDR3 in DNA: TGTGCCAGCAGCTTACCGGCAGGGGAAACCGGGGAGCTGTTTTTT.

This clonotype showed up many times. The chain carries TRBV7-2 and TRBJ1-2; 8 bases agree with TRBD1. CDR3 length: 15 amino acids. With V trimmed by 1 base and J by 5 bases, 6 bases remained unmatched. Germline V gene sequence: CDR1 SGHTA, CDR2 FQGNSA. The CDR3 protein is CASSLVAGQGYGYTF. Written as DNA, the CDR3 is TGTGCCAGCAGCTTAGTTGCTGGACAGGGATATGGCTACACCTTC.

The table lists this clonotype with many counts. The chain couples TRBV7-8 to TRBJ1-5, with D possibly TRBD1 on 5 matching bases. V was cut by 7 bases and J by 3 bases, with 10 bases left in between. Germline CDR1 and CDR2: SGHVS and FQNEAQ. The CDR3 is 13 residues long. CDR3: CASNIGANQPQHF. CDR3 DNA: TGTGCCAGCAACATAGGGGCCAATCAGCCCCAGCATTTT.

The CDR3 DNA sequence: TGTGCCAGTAGTATAAACTGGGGCGTGGAAGTCTACGAGCAGTACTTC. Protein product: CASSINWGVEVYEQYF. V usage is TRBV19 and J usage is TRBJ2-7; D is possibly TRBD1 (5 bases). Germline V gives CDR1 LNHDA, CDR2 SQIVND (reference sequence). Deletions cut 2 bases from V and 3 bases from J, with 17 bases between. The CDR3 is 16 amino acids. The whole variable domain, filled in from reference TRBV19 and TRBJ2-7, reads DGGITQSPKYLFRKEGQNVTLSCEQNLNHDAMYWYRQDPGQGLRLIYYSQIVNDFQKGDIAEGYSVSREKKESFPLTVTSAQKNPTAFYLCASSINWGVEVYEQYFGPGTRLTVT.

This clonotype was detected ten times or more. The chain couples TRBV6-6 to TRBJ1-3, with D unclear. Trimming removed 0 bases at V and 0 bases at J, with 15 bases between. The V gene's germline CDR1 is MNHNY and CDR2 SVGAGI (reference sequence). This CDR3 spans 18 amino acids. In DNA, the CDR3 is TGTGCCAGCAGTTACTCGTTGGCTGGGCATTTCTCTGGAAACACCATATATTTT. Translated, it gives CASSYSLAGHFSGNTIYF.

This clonotype was counted at least ten times. CDR3 in DNA: TGTGCCAGCAGCTTAGCGGGGGGGCCTAATCAGCCCCAGCATTTT. Its protein is CASSLAGGPNQPQHF. This chain joins TRBV7-2 and TRBJ1-5, with a weak D call TRBD1 (6 bases). Per the germline V gene, CDR1 is SGHTA and CDR2 is FQGNSA. This CDR3 contains 15 residues. The V end lost 0 bases, the J end lost 4 bases, and 10 bases lay between the germline ends.

At least ten counts were recorded for this clonotype. The chain recombines TRBV5-1 with TRBJ1-1; TRBD1 aligns across 7 bases. The junction had 4 bases not matched to a gene; V was cut back by 0 bases and J by 5 bases. Germline V lookup: CDR1 SGHRS, CDR2 YFSETQ. The CDR3 length is 14 residues. The CDR3 loop is CASSLEGAWTEAFF. As DNA, the CDR3 is TGCGCCAGCAGCTTGGAGGGGGCATGGACTGAAGCTTTCTTT. The entire variable domain, with the rest obtained from reference TRBV5-1 and TRBJ1-1, is as follows: KAGVTQTPRYLIKTRGQQVTLSCSPISGHRSVSWYQQTPGQGLQFLFEYFSETQRNKGNFPGRFSGRQFSNSRSEMNVSTLELGDSALYLCASSLEGAWTEAFFGQGTRLTVV.

This clonotype was seen a few times. This chain links TRBV2 with TRBJ1-1; D gene ambiguous. CDR1 and CDR2 (germline): SNHLY, FYNNEI. V lost 6 bases to trimming and J lost 0 bases, with 5 bases between them. The CDR3 consists of 12 residues. The CDR3 reads CASRELNTEAFF. The CDR3, as DNA: TGTGCCAGCAGAGAACTGAACACTGAAGCTTTCTTT.

This clonotype was seen more than once but under ten times. V gene TRBV20-1 combines with J gene TRBJ1-5; no clear D gene. Trimming removed 3 bases from V and 3 bases from J, with 9 bases in between. The CDR3 sequence is 13 residues long. Germline CDR1 DFQATT, CDR2 SNEGSKA (reference sequence). The CDR3 reads CSASDDNNQPQHF. CDR3 DNA: TGCAGTGCTAGTGACGACAACAATCAGCCCCAGCATTTT.

This clonotype appeared many times. This chain connects TRBV7-2 to TRBJ2-3, with unresolved D. The germline V gene encodes CDR1 SGHTA and CDR2 FQGNSA. The CDR3 is 13 amino acids. V was trimmed by 2 bases and J by 6 bases, leaving 9 bases between them. CDR3 sequence reads: CASSLSPGDTQYF. The CDR3 DNA reads as TGTGCCAGCAGCTTAAGCCCCGGGGATACGCAGTATTTT.

This clonotype has at least ten counts. The chain has TRBV7-2 and TRBJ2-2; TRBD2 agrees at 8 bases. The V and J ends lost 4 bases and 7 bases, in that order; junction bases with no gene match: 8. Germline V gives CDR1 SGHTA, CDR2 FQGNSA. This CDR3 is built from 15 residues. CDR3 nucleotides: TGTGCCAGCAGCTCACAAGGACTAGCTAGCGGGGAGCTGTTTTTT. Residues: CASSSQGLASGELFF.

The V and J genes are TRBV5-1 and TRBJ1-1; maybe TRBD1 (6 bases). The CDR3 spans 13 residues. V lost 6 bases and J lost 5, with 14 bases in between. Germline V lookup: CDR1 SGHRS, CDR2 YFSETQ. CDR3 protein: CASKAGGATEAFF. CDR3 bases: TGCGCCAGCAAGGCCGGGGGCGCGACTGAAGCTTTCTTT.

The V gene is TRBV28, the J gene TRBJ2-1, with D possibly TRBD1 on 6 matching bases. The CDR3 is 12 amino acids. The V gene lost 7 bases and the J gene lost 4 bases, with 8 bases spanning the gap. The germline gives CDR1 MDHEN, CDR2 SYDVKM. The CDR3 reads CASTGQYNEQFF. For the CDR3, the DNA is TGTGCCAGCACCGGACAGTACAATGAGCAGTTCTTC. The variable domain in full, with the rest retrieved from reference TRBV28 and TRBJ2-1, is DVKVTQSSRYLVKRTGEKVFLECVQDMDHENMFWYRQDPGLGLRLIYFSYDVKMKEKGDIPEGYSVSREKKERFSLILESASTNQTSMYLCASTGQYNEQFFGPGTRLTVL.

The rearrangement links TRBV20-1 to TRBJ2-3; D is uncertain. The CDR3 consists of 14 residues. Looked up from germline, CDR1 is DFQATT and CDR2 is SNEGSKA (reference sequence). Trimming stripped 6 bases from V and 3 bases from J, with 16 bases between. This chain's CDR3 is CSARKLRVTDTQYF. In nucleotides, the CDR3 is TGCAGTGCCCGCAAACTCCGAGTGACAGATACGCAGTATTTT.

This clonotype was seen repeatedly, ten times or more. The V gene is TRBV7-9, the J gene TRBJ2-3, with D perhaps TRBD2 (6 bases). The germline CDR1 and CDR2 sequences are SEHNR and FQNEAQ (reference sequence). The length of the CDR3 is 14 residues. The V gene lost 3 bases and the J gene lost 4 bases, with 11 bases spanning the gap. The CDR3 DNA reads TGTGCCAGCAGCTTTGGACCGGGGGCAGATACGCAGTATTTT. It yields the protein CASSFGPGADTQYF.